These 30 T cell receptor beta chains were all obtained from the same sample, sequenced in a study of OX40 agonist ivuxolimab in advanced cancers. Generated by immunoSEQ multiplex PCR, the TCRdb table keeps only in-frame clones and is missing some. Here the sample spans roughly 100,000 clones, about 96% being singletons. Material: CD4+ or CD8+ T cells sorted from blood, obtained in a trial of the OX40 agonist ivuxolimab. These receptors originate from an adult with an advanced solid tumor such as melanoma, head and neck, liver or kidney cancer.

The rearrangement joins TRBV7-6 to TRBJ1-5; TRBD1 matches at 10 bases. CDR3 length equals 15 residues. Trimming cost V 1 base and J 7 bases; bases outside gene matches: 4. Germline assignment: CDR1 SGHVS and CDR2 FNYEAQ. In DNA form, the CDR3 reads TGTGCCAGCAGCTTAGGACAGGGGGCAGGGCAGCCCCAGCATTTT. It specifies CASSLGQGAGQPQHF.

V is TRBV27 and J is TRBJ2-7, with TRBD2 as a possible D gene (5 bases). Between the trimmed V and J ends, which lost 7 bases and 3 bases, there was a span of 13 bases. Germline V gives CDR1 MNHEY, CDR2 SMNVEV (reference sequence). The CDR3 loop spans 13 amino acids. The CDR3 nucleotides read TGTGCCAGCACCGCGGGCGGCAACTACGAGCAGTACTTC. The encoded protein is CASTAGGNYEQYF.

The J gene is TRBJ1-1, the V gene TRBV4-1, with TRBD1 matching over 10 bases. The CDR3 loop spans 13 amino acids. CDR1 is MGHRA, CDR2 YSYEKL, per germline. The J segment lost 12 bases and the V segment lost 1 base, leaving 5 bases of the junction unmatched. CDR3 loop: CASSQGTGGLTFF. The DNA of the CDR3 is TGCGCCAGCAGCCAAGGGACAGGGGGTTTGACTTTCTTT.

As DNA, the CDR3 is TGTGCCAGCAGCGGGACTAGCGGGGGGGCTTTAGATACGCAGTATTTT. The encoded protein is CASSGTSGGALDTQYF. The chain employs TRBV2 and TRBJ2-3; 16 bases are a match to TRBD2. The CDR3 contains 16 residues. Germline V gives CDR1 SNHLY, CDR2 FYNNEI. With 6 bases clipped from V and 5 bases from J, the junction kept 5 bases outside the gene matches.

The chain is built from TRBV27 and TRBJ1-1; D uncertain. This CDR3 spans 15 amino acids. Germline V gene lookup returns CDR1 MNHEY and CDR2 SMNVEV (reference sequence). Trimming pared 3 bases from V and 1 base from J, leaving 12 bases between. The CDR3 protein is CASSFSSAGNTEAFF. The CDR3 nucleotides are TGTGCCAGCAGTTTCTCTTCGGCTGGGAACACTGAAGCTTTCTTT.

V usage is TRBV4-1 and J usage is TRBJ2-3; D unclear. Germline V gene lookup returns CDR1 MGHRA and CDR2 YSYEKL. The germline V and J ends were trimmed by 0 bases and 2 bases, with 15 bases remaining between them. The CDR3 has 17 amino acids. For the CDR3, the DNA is TGCGCCAGCAGCCAAGATAGATTCCGGCTAGACACAGATACGCAGTATTTT. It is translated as CASSQDRFRLDTDTQYF.

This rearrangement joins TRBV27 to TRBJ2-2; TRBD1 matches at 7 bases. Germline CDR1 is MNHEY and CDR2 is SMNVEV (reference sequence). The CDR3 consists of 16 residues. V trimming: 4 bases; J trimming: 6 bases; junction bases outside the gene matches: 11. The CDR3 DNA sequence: TGTGCCAGCAGTTCCGAAACAGGGGAATCGTCCGGGGAGCTGTTTTTT. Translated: CASSSETGESSGELFF.

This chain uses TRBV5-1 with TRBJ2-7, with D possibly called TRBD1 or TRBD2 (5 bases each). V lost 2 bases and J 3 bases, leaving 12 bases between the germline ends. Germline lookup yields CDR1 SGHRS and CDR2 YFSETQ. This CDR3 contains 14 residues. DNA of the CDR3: TGCGCCAGCAGCTTCCGGGACCCGGACTACGAGCAGTACTTC. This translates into CASSFRDPDYEQYF.

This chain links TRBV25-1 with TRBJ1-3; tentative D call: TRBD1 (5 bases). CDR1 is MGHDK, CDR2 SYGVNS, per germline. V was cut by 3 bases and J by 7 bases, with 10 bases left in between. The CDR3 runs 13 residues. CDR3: CASSDQGFNTIYF. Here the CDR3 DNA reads TGTGCCAGCAGTGACCAGGGTTTCAACACCATATATTTT.

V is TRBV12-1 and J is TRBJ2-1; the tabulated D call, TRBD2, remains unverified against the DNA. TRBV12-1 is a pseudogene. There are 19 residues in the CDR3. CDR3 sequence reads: CASTSTSGRLRPRRDEQFF. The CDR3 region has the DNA TGTGCCAGCACCTCGACTAGCGGGAGGCTCCGACCTCGTCGGGATGAGCAGTTCTTC.

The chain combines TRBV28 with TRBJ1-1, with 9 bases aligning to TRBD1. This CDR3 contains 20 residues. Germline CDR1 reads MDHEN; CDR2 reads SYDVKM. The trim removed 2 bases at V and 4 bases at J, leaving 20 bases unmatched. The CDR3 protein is CASSLTTGGGDVGLGTEAFF. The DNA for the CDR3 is TGTGCCAGCAGTTTAACGACAGGGGGTGGGGATGTTGGTTTGGGCACTGAAGCTTTCTTT.

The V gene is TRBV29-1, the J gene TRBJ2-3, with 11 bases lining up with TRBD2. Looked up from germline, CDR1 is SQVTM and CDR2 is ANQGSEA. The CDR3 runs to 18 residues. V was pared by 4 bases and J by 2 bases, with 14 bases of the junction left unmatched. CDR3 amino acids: CSVVSSGGPHIFTDTQYF. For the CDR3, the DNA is TGCAGCGTTGTATCTAGCGGGGGGCCCCATATATTCACAGATACGCAGTATTTT.

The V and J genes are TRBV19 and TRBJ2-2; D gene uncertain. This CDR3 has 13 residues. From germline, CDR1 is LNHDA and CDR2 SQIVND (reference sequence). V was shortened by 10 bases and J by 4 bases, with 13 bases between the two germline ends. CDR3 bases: TGTGCCATCGAGATCGTTTCCACCGGGGAGCTGTTTTTT. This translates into CAIEIVSTGELFF.

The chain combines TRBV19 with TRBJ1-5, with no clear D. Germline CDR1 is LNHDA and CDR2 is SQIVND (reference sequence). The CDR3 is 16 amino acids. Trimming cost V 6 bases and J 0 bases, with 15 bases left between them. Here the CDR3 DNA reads TGTGCCAGTAGCCCTTTCTACCAGAGTAGCAATCAGCCCCAGCATTTT. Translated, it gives CASSPFYQSSNQPQHF.

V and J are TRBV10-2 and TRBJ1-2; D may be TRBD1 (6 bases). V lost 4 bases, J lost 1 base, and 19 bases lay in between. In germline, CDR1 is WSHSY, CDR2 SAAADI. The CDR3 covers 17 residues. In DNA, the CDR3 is TGCGCCAGCAGTGGGGGGGACAACGGGCTTAATAACTATGGCTACACCTTC. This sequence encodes CASSGGDNGLNNYGYTF.

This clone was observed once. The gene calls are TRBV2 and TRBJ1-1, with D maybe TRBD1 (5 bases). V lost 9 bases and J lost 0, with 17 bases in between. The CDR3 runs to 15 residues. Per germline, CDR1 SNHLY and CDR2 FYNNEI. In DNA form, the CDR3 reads TGTGCCAGTCAGGGTTTTGACAGCATGAACACTGAAGCTTTCTTT. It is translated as CASQGFDSMNTEAFF.

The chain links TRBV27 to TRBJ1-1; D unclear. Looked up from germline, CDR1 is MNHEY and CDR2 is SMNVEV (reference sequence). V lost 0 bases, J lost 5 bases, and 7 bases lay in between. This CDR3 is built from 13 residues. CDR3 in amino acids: CASSLSVGTEAFF. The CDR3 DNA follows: TGTGCCAGCAGTTTATCAGTGGGGACTGAAGCTTTCTTT.

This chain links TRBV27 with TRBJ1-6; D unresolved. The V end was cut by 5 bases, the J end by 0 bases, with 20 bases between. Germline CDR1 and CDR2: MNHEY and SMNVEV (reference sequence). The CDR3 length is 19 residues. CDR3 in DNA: TGTGCCAGCAGTCCCATAAGGCGGGTGGAGAGCTCCTATAATTCACCCCTCCACTTT. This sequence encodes CASSPIRRVESSYNSPLHF.

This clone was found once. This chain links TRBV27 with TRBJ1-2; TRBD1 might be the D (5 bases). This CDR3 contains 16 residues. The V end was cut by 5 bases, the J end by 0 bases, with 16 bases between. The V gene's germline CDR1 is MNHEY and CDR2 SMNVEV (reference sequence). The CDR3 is CASSPSGTFTNYGYTF. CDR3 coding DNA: TGTGCCAGCAGTCCATCCGGGACCTTCACTAACTATGGCTACACCTTC.

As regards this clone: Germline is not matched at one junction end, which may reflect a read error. The CDR3 DNA reads TGTGCCAGCAGCCCCGACAGGGTTAGCGATCAGCCCCAGCATTTT. As protein: CASSPDRVSDQPQHF. This sequence joins TRBV28 and TRBJ1-5; 7 bases are shared with TRBD1. CDR3 length: 15 amino acids. In germline, CDR1 is MDHEN, CDR2 SYDVKM.

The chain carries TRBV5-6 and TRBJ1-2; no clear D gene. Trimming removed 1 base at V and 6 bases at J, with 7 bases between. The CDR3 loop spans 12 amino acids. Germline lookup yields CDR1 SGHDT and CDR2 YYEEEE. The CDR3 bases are TGTGCCAGCAGCTTGAGGAGGGATGGCTACACCTTC. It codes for CASSLRRDGYTF.

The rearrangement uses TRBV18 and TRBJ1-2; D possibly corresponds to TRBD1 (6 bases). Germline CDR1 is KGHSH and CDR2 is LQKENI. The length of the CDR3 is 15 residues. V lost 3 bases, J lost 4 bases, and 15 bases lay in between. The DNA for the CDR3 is TGTGCCAGCTCACCCCCCGGGGGGGCCGGCTATGGCTACACCTTC. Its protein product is CASSPPGGAGYGYTF.

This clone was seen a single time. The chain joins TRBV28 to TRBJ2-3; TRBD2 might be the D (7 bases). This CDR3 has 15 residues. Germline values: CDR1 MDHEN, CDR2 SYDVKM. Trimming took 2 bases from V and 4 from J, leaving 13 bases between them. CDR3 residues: CASSLGGGAADTQYF. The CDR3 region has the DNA TGTGCCAGCAGTTTAGGTGGGGGGGCCGCAGATACGCAGTATTTT.

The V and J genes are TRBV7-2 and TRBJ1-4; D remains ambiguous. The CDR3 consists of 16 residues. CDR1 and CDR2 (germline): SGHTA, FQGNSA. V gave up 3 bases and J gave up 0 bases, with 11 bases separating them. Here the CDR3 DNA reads TGTGCCAGCAGCTTTAGTGACGGTGCAACTAATGAAAAACTGTTTTTT. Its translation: CASSFSDGATNEKLFF.

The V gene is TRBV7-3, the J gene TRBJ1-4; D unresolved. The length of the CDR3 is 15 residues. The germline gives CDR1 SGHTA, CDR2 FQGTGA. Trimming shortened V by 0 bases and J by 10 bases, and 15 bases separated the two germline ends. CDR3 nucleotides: TGTGCCAGCAGCTTAACGTTGGACGCCAAGGGAAAACTGTTTTTT. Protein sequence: CASSLTLDAKGKLFF.

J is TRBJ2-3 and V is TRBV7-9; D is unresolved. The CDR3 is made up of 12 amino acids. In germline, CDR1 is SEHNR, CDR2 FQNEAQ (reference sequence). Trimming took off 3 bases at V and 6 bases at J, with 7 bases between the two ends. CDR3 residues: CASSFGVDTQYF. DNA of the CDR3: TGTGCCAGCAGCTTCGGAGTCGATACGCAGTATTTT.

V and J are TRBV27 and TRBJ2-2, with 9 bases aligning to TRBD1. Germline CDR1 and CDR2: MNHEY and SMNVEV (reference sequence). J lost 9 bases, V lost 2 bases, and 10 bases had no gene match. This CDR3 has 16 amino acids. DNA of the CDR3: TGTGCCAGCAGTTTAATACCCGGGACAGGGATATGGGAGCTGTTTTTT. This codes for CASSLIPGTGIWELFF.

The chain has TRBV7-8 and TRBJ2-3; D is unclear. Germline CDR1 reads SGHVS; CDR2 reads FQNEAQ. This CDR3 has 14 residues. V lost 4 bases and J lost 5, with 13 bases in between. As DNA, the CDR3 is TGTGCCAGCAGCTCCTCGGACCTTCTAGATACGCAGTATTTT. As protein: CASSSSDLLDTQYF.

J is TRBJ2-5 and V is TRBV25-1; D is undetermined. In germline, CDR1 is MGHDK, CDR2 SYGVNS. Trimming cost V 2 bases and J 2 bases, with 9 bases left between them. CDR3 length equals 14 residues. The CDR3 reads CASSEGLVQETQYF. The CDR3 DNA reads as TGTGCCAGCAGTGAAGGGTTAGTTCAAGAGACCCAGTACTTC.

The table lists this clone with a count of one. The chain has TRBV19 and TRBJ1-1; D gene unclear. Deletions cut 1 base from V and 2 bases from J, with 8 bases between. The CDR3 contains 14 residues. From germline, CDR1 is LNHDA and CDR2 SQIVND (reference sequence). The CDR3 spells CASSIGTVNTEAFF. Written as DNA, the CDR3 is TGTGCCAGTAGTATAGGGACTGTTAACACTGAAGCTTTCTTT.